This record looks at one TCR beta chain sequence and its context. The sample originates from a study of blood T cell repertoires in COVID-19. Data came from immunoSEQ multiplex PCR; TCRdb stores just in-frame clones and leaves some out. The sample shows roughly 220,000 clones, about 91% of them seen only once. Looked up from germline, CDR1 is MNHEY and CDR2 is SVGAGI. With 6 bases clipped from V and 5 bases from J, the junction kept 6 bases outside the gene matches. The CDR3 covers 13 residues. The sequencing input was PBMCs or T cells enriched from blood (not recorded which). The chain has TRBV6-5 and TRBJ1-2; 7 bases match TRBD1. The sequence came from a woman aged 45-65 years with acute COVID-19. This chain's CDR3 is CASSSGTVYGYTF. The CDR3 region has the DNA TGTGCCAGCAGCTCCGGGACAGTTTATGGCTACACCTTC.